The clone carrying this T cell receptor beta chain was observed a few times. Its antigen is not known. The data are from a study of response to subunit inactivated influenza vaccine. Broader study findings: Few additional T cells are recruited per seasonal influenza vaccination, authors suggested.

J was trimmed by 0 bases and V by 1 base; bases with no gene match: 10. This CDR3 is 19 amino acids long. CDR1 is ENHRY and CDR2 is SYGVKD in the germline V gene. In TCRdb, the RT-PCR reads were re-called with MiXCR into one record per CDR3 protein. This table has hundreds of thousands of distinct CDR3 sequences, around 15% appearing once. The genes are TRBV10-3 and TRBJ2-1, with 9 bases fitting TRBD2. The source of this sequence is a man aged 45-65 years who received an inactivated influenza vaccine. Material: PBMCs from blood, obtained 14 to 15 days before vaccination. DNA of the CDR3: TGTGCCATCAGTGAGTTGCCGGTGGCGGGAGGGAGCTCCTACAATGAGCAGTTCTTC. Protein product: CAISELPVAGGSSYNEQFF.